A selection of T cell receptor beta chains follows, all from one sample in a study of shared clonotypes between healthy human individuals. Measured with immunoSEQ multiplex PCR; TCRdb has only the in-frame clones, and not every one. Among hundreds of thousands of clones listed, about two thirds were seen once. What was sequenced was memory CD4+ T cells sorted from blood. Receptor source: a woman aged 25-40 years in good health. Both conserved end residues are part of each CDR3. The order of the fields is V gene, J gene, D gene, clone size, CDR3 protein, CDR3 DNA. D genes are given only for firm matches. Clone size is stated in some rows and not others, as once, few, many or a class when expanded.

TRBV7-8,TRBJ1-4,NA,NA,CASSRDPSTTNEKLFF,TGTGCCAGCAGCCGGGACCCATCCACCACCAATGAAAAACTGTTTTTT
TRBV7-2,TRBJ1-1,NA,few,CASSLVGEAFF,TGTGCCAGCAGCTTAGTTGGGGAAGCTTTCTTT
TRBV18,TRBJ2-7,TRBD1,NA,CASSRDRTLGQYF,TGTGCCAGCTCAAGGGACAGAACCTTGGGGCAGTACTTC
TRBV6-6,TRBJ2-1,TRBD1,NA,CASSYGLGDRVNEQFF,TGTGCCAGCAGTTACGGCCTCGGGGACAGGGTAAATGAGCAGTTCTTC
TRBV19,TRBJ1-5,TRBD1,NA,CATLAGTGRFSNQPQHF,TGTGCCACCCTGGCGGGGACAGGGCGATTTAGCAATCAGCCCCAGCATTTT
TRBV19,TRBJ1-1,NA,NA,CASRNQGEEAFF,TGTGCCAGTCGAAATCAGGGAGAAGAAGCTTTCTTT
TRBV5-1,TRBJ2-5,TRBD1,NA,CASSLLGQGAKETQYF,TGCGCCAGCAGCCTCCTGGGACAGGGGGCGAAAGAGACCCAGTACTTC
TRBV2,TRBJ2-1,NA,once,CASRWSGNNEQFF,TGTGCCAGCAGGTGGTCTGGAAACAATGAGCAGTTCTTC
TRBV7-2,TRBJ1-1,NA,few,CASSLGHMNTEAFF,TGTGCCAGCAGCTTGGGACATATGAACACTGAAGCTTTCTTT
TRBV5-1,TRBJ1-5,NA,few,CASSLGRNQPQHF,TGCGCCAGCAGCTTAGGCCGAAATCAGCCCCAGCATTTT
TRBV5-6,TRBJ1-4,NA,NA,CASSLAGIGLGEKLFF,TGTGCCAGCAGCTTGGCCGGGATAGGGTTAGGAGAAAAACTGTTTTTT
TRBV30,TRBJ2-5,TRBD2,NA,CAWSQRGVQETQYF,TGTGCCTGGAGTCAACGGGGGGTCCAAGAGACCCAGTACTTC
TRBV15,TRBJ2-7,NA,NA,CATSRNLGQSPSYEQYF,TGTGCCACCAGCAGGAACCTCGGACAGTCCCCATCCTACGAGCAGTACTTC
TRBV18,TRBJ1-2,TRBD1,once,CASSRGQGYGYTF,TGTGCCAGCTCACGTGGACAGGGGTATGGCTACACCTTC
TRBV5-6,TRBJ1-3,NA,NA,CASSLGFGGGNTIYF,TGTGCCAGCAGCTTGGGATTCGGTGGGGGAAACACCATATATTTT
TRBV20-1,TRBJ2-1,NA,NA,CSAPQGNEQFF,TGCAGTGCTCCCCAGGGCAATGAGCAGTTCTTC
TRBV5-1,TRBJ2-5,NA,NA,CASSLLLDHQETQYF,TGCGCCAGCAGCTTGTTACTAGACCACCAAGAGACCCAGTACTTC
TRBV27,TRBJ2-3,NA,few,CASSLFGEADTQYF,TGTGCCAGCAGTCTTTTCGGGGAGGCAGATACGCAGTATTTT
TRBV29-1,TRBJ1-1,NA,once,CSVESQLNTEAFF,TGCAGCGTTGAATCTCAGCTGAACACTGAAGCTTTCTTT
TRBV27,TRBJ1-5,NA,NA,CASSLLAGGNQPQHF,TGTGCCAGCAGTTTACTGGCAGGGGGCAATCAGCCCCAGCATTTT
TRBV5-4,TRBJ1-2,TRBD1,once,CASTLTGVYGYTF,TGTGCCAGCACCTTGACAGGGGTCTATGGCTACACCTTC
TRBV2,TRBJ2-5,NA,few,CASSASLGGRETQYF,TGTGCCAGCAGTGCGTCCTTGGGGGGCCGGGAGACCCAGTACTTC
TRBV4-2,TRBJ1-5,NA,many,CASSQLQSDQPQHF,TGTGCCAGCAGCCAGCTCCAGAGCGATCAGCCCCAGCATTTT
TRBV28,TRBJ2-5,NA,NA,CASTPPGLYETQYF,TGTGCCAGCACCCCCCCAGGGCTCTATGAGACCCAGTACTTC
TRBV5-1,TRBJ2-5,TRBD1,NA,CASSPPGDRIQTQYF,TGCGCCAGCAGCCCCCCTGGGGACAGAATACAGACCCAGTACTTC
TRBV18,TRBJ1-1,TRBD1,NA,CASSPLGQGRNTEAFF,TGTGCCAGCTCACCCTTAGGACAGGGACGAAACACTGAAGCTTTCTTT
TRBV4-1,TRBJ1-4,NA,NA,CASSQVLSPNEKLFF,TGCGCCAGCAGCCAAGTTCTTAGTCCCAATGAAAAACTGTTTTTT
TRBV28,TRBJ2-4,TRBD2,NA,CASSYSGSAKNIQYF,TGTGCCAGCAGTTATAGCGGGAGCGCCAAAAACATTCAGTACTTC
TRBV4-2,TRBJ2-3,NA,few,CASSQVGGTSVYTDTQYF,TGTGCCAGCAGCCAAGTAGGGGGTACTAGCGTATACACAGATACGCAGTATTTT
TRBV5-4,TRBJ1-2,NA,NA,CASSFRESVYGYTF,TGTGCCAGCAGCTTTAGGGAGAGCGTATATGGCTACACCTTC
TRBV28,TRBJ2-7,NA,few,CASSLGVGLGYEQYF,TGTGCCAGCAGTTTAGGGGTGGGGCTAGGCTACGAGCAGTACTTC
TRBV6-6,TRBJ2-7,NA,NA,CASGREYYEQYF,TGTGCCAGCGGGCGCGAATACTACGAGCAGTACTTC
TRBV19,TRBJ1-3,TRBD1,once,CASSTGVGNTIYF,TGTGCCAGCTCCACAGGGGTTGGAAACACCATATATTTT
TRBV4-1,TRBJ1-3,TRBD1,NA,CASSRFSGQVSGNTIYF,TGCGCCAGCAGCCGCTTTTCGGGACAGGTCTCTGGAAACACCATATATTTT
TRBV7-9,TRBJ2-2,NA,NA,CASSRRQDEDTGELFF,TGTGCCAGCAGCCGGAGACAGGATGAAGACACCGGGGAGCTGTTTTTT
TRBV5-1,TRBJ2-3,TRBD2,NA,CASSLVLRGSTDTQYF,TGCGCCAGCAGCTTGGTCCTGCGGGGGAGCACAGATACGCAGTATTTT
TRBV4-1,TRBJ1-1,NA,NA,CASSQILRGPGTEAFF,TGCGCCAGCAGCCAAATCCTCCGGGGGCCGGGGACTGAAGCTTTCTTT
TRBV5-6,TRBJ1-4,TRBD1,NA,CASSFRGLATNEKLFF,TGTGCCAGCAGCTTCAGGGGGCTTGCAACTAATGAAAAACTGTTTTTT
TRBV19,TRBJ2-1,TRBD2,NA,CANSITFASGRYYNEQFF,TGTGCCAATAGTATTACCTTCGCTAGCGGGAGATATTACAATGAGCAGTTCTTC
TRBV7-6,TRBJ2-7,NA,NA,CASSGRRKDSYEQYF,TGTGCCAGCAGCGGCAGACGGAAGGACTCCTACGAGCAGTACTTC
TRBV7-3,TRBJ2-2,NA,NA,CASSVNSGPTGELFF,TGTGCCAGCAGCGTAAATAGCGGACCTACCGGGGAGCTGTTTTTT